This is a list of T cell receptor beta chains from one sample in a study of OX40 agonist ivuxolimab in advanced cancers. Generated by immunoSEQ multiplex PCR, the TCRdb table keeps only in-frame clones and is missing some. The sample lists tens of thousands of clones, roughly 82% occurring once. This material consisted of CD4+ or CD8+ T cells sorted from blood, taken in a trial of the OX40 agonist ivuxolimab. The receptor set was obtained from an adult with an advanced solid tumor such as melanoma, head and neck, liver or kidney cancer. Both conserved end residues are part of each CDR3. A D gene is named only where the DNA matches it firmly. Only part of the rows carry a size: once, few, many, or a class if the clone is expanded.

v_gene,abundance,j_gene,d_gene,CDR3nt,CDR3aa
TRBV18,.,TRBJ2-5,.,TGTGCCAGCTCACCCCCCGGGGGAGGAGAGACCCAGTACTTC,CASSPPGGGETQYF
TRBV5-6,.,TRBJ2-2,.,TGTGCCAGCAGTTCCCCTTCCGGGACTCCTTACACCGGGGAGCTGTTTTTT,CASSSPSGTPYTGELFF
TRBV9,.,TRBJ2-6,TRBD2,TGTGCCAGCAGCCGATTGCCCACTAGCGGGGGGGCTCCCTCTCGGGCCAACGTCCTGACTTTC,CASSRLPTSGGAPSRANVLTF
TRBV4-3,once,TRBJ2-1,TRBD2,TGCGCCAGCAGCCAAGTTCCTAGCGGGGGTTACAATGAGCAGTTCTTC,CASSQVPSGGYNEQFF
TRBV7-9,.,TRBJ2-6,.,TGTGCCAGCAGCTTTCTAGCCCGCTCTGGGGCCAACGTCCTGACTTTC,CASSFLARSGANVLTF
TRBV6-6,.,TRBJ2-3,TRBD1,TGTGCCAGCAGTTACGGCAGGGGGACAGATACGCAGTATTTT,CASSYGRGTDTQYF
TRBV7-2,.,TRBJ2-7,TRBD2,TGTGCCAGCAGCTTGGGAGGGCGCAGGGACGAGCAGTACTTC,CASSLGGRRDEQYF
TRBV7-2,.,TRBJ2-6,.,TGTGCCAGCAGCTTAGCGCGTAGGCAAGCCGTCCTGACTTTC,CASSLARRQAVLTF
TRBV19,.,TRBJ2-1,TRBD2,TGTGCCAGTAGGGATATAGCGGGGGGCTCCTACAATGAGCAGTTCTTC,CASRDIAGGSYNEQFF
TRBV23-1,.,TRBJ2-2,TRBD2,TGCGCCAGCAGTAGAGTAGTCCCGGGGGGCACCGGGGAGCTGTTTTTT,CASSRVVPGGTGELFF
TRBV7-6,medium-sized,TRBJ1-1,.,TGTGCCAGCAGCCTCGACAGCCTCGAAGGTCCGAACACTGAAGCTTTCTTT,CASSLDSLEGPNTEAFF
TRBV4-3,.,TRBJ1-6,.,TGCGCCAGCAGCCAAGATATGGGTCATGGATCACCCCTCCACTTT,CASSQDMGHGSPLHF
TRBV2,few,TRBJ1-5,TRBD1,TGTGCCAGCAAAGATTTCGGGACAGATTACAATCAGCCCCAGCATTTT,CASKDFGTDYNQPQHF
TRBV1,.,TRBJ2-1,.,TGCACCAGCAGCCAACCCCTCCCCCGACTAGCCCGCAATGAGCAGTTCTTC,CTSSQPLPRLARNEQFF
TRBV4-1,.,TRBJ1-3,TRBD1,TGCGCCAGCAGCCAACCGCCGGGACAGGGTGGAAACACCATATATTTT,CASSQPPGQGGNTIYF
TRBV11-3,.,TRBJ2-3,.,TGTGCCAGCAGCCAGGTAGCTGATACGCAGTATTTT,CASSQVADTQYF
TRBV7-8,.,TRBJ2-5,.,TGTGCCAGCAGCTTAGCGACGAACCGGCGGGAGACCCAGTACTTC,CASSLATNRRETQYF
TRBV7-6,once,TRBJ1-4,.,TGTGCCAGCAGACGAGGGCCTAATGAAAAACTGTTTTTT,CASRRGPNEKLFF
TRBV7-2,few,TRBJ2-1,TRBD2,TGTGCCAGCAGCCCCGTAGCGGGGGGGCCGGGTAATGAGCAGTTCTTC,CASSPVAGGPGNEQFF
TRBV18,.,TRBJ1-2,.,TGTGCCAGCTCACGAGACAGGACCGATAGCGGCTACACCTTC,CASSRDRTDSGYTF
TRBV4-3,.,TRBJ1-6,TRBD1,TGCGCCAGCAGCTATCGAAACCGGGACAGTAATTCACCCCTCCACTTT,CASSYRNRDSNSPLHF
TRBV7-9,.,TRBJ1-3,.,TGTGCCTACCGACCCAGGGGCGGAAACACCATATATTTT,CAYRPRGGNTIYF
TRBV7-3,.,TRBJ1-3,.,TGTGCCAGCAGCTTAACATCGGGGGATGGAAACACCATATATTTT,CASSLTSGDGNTIYF
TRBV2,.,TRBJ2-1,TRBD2,TGTGCCAGCAGGTACGGGACTAGCGGTGACAATGAGCAGTTCTTC,CASRYGTSGDNEQFF
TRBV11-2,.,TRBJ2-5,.,TGTGCCAGCAGCTTACCTTCCCAAGAGACCCAGTACTTC,CASSLPSQETQYF
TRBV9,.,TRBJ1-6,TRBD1,TGTGCCAGCAGCGCCCAGGGGGGTTATAATTCACCCCTCCACTTT,CASSAQGGYNSPLHF
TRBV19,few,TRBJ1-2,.,TGTGCCAGTAGTCCCGGGGACTATGGCTACACCTTC,CASSPGDYGYTF